These 17 T cell receptor beta chains were sequenced from one sample in a study of blood T cell repertoires in COVID-19. Some clones are missing from TCRdb's copy, which holds only in-frame ones; the method was immunoSEQ multiplex PCR. The table shows approximately 250,000 clones, with under 85% occurring only once. Sequencing was carried out using peripheral blood. The receptors were sampled from a human donor in a cohort sampled during active COVID-19.

This chain links TRBV5-6 with TRBJ2-1; D gene ambiguous. The V gene lost 0 bases and the J gene lost 8 bases, with 6 bases spanning the gap. The CDR3 consists of 12 residues. Germline assignment: CDR1 SGHDT and CDR2 YYEEEE. The CDR3 spells CASSLGRDEQFF. The CDR3 bases are TGTGCCAGCAGCTTGGGCCGGGATGAGCAGTTCTTC.

This clone came up a few times. The V gene is TRBV5-1, the J gene TRBJ2-3, with TRBD2 identical over 7 bases. Trimming removed 2 bases from V and 4 bases from J; junction bases left unmatched: 4. CDR3 length: 14 amino acids. Germline lookup yields CDR1 SGHRS and CDR2 YFSETQ. The CDR3 spells CASSFPGLPDTQYF. The CDR3 DNA is TGCGCCAGCAGCTTCCCGGGACTACCAGATACGCAGTATTTT.

This rearrangement joins TRBV20-1 to TRBJ1-5; D remains ambiguous. V shed 3 bases and J shed 0 bases, with 12 bases lying between them. The germline CDR1 and CDR2 sequences are DFQATT and SNEGSKA (reference sequence). This CDR3 is 15 amino acids long. This chain's CDR3 is CSASPGGFSNQPQHF. As DNA, the CDR3 is TGCAGTGCTAGTCCGGGTGGTTTTAGCAATCAGCCCCAGCATTTT.

The chain joins TRBV10-3 to TRBJ2-3, with 8 bases that match TRBD2. The germline gives CDR1 ENHRY, CDR2 SYGVKD. The CDR3 consists of 16 residues. V trimming: 4 bases; J trimming: 1 base; junction bases outside the gene matches: 7. The DNA for the CDR3 is TGTGCCATCAGTGGGAACGCGGGAGGAGGCACAGATACGCAGTATTTT. Translated, it gives CAISGNAGGGTDTQYF.

The chain links TRBV25-1 to TRBJ1-1; 7 positions match TRBD1. Per germline, CDR1 MGHDK and CDR2 SYGVNS. CDR3 size: 15 residues. Germline trimming cut 3 bases from V and 1 base from J; bases unmatched to any gene: 5. Written as DNA, the CDR3 is TGTGCCAGCAGTGACACACCAGGGGGGAACACTGAAGCTTTCTTT. Its protein product is CASSDTPGGNTEAFF.

This chain links TRBV25-1 with TRBJ1-5; TRBD1 matches 7 bases. The CDR3 length is 14 residues. Germline assignment: CDR1 MGHDK and CDR2 SYGVNS. V was clipped by 3 bases and J by 7 bases; unmatched bases: 6. The CDR3 protein is CASSETGLEQPQHF. For the CDR3, the DNA is TGTGCCAGCAGTGAGACAGGGTTGGAGCAGCCCCAGCATTTT.

The genes are TRBV5-1 and TRBJ1-1; 7 bases agree with TRBD1. The CDR3 is made up of 15 amino acids. Trimming removed 1 base from V and 1 base from J; junction bases left unmatched: 4. Germline V gene sequence: CDR1 SGHRS, CDR2 YFSETQ. The CDR3, as DNA: TGCGCCAGCAGCTTGACAGGGGCGGGGAACACTGAAGCTTTCTTT. Translated, it gives CASSLTGAGNTEAFF.

The rearrangement uses TRBV24-1 and TRBJ2-5, with TRBD1 matching 7 bases. CDR1 is KGHDR and CDR2 is SFDVKD in the germline V gene. This CDR3 region has 15 residues. V dropped 5 bases and J dropped 2; count of bases not matched to a gene: 7. CDR3 DNA: TGTGCCACCAGTGCCTCAGACAGGGCGCAAGAGACCCAGTACTTC. As protein: CATSASDRAQETQYF.

The chain has TRBV10-3 and TRBJ2-3; TRBD1 agrees at 9 bases. V lost 0 bases and J lost 8; bases outside the gene matches: 6. Germline CDR1 and CDR2: ENHRY and SYGVKD. This CDR3 comprises 15 residues. The CDR3 region has the DNA TGTGCCATCAGTGAGTCTGGACAGGGGCGAGGTACGCAGTATTTT. Translation: CAISESGQGRGTQYF.

The chain has TRBV7-9 and TRBJ2-3, with 12 bases matching TRBD2. The CDR3 extends over 15 amino acids. Trimming cost V 6 bases and J 2 bases; bases outside gene matches: 3. Germline-derived CDR1 and CDR2 are SEHNR and FQNEAQ (reference sequence). The CDR3 region is CASRGTSGLTDTQYF. The DNA of the CDR3 is TGTGCCAGCAGGGGGACTAGCGGGCTCACAGATACGCAGTATTTT. Full variable domain (outside the CDR3, taken from reference TRBV7-9 and TRBJ2-3): DTGVSQNPRHKITKRGQNVTFRCDPISEHNRLYWYRQTLGQGPEFLTYFQNEAQLEKSRLLSDRFSAERPKGSFSTLEIQRTEQGDSAMYLCASRGTSGLTDTQYFGPGTRLTVL.

This clone came up a few times. V usage is TRBV5-1 and J usage is TRBJ1-4; 7 nucleotides line up with TRBD1. Trimming removed 2 bases from V and 8 bases from J; junction bases left unmatched: 3. This CDR3 region has 13 residues. Germline V CDR1 and CDR2: SGHRS, YFSETQ. DNA for the CDR3: TGCGCCAGCAGCTTAGCCAGGGGGGAAAAACTGTTTTTT. As protein: CASSLARGEKLFF.

This chain links TRBV24-1 with TRBJ1-5; D is unclear. The germline V gene has CDR1 KGHDR and CDR2 SFDVKD. The germline V and J ends were trimmed by 2 bases and 3 bases, with 13 bases remaining between them. This CDR3 has 16 residues. The DNA for the CDR3 is TGTGCCACCAGTGATTCTTCCATAGTCGTCAATCAGCCCCAGCATTTT. Its translation: CATSDSSIVVNQPQHF.

This clone was observed once. The chain is built from TRBV7-2 and TRBJ2-7, with a weak D call TRBD2 (6 bases). The V gene lost 4 bases and the J gene lost 3 bases, with 25 bases spanning the gap. Germline V lookup: CDR1 SGHTA, CDR2 FQGNSA. CDR3 length: 18 amino acids. CDR3 nucleotides: TGTGCCAGCAGCTCAGAGGGTAGCGGTAAACCTCATTTCTACGAGCAGTACTTC. This sequence encodes CASSSEGSGKPHFYEQYF. Full variable domain (outside the CDR3, taken from reference TRBV7-2 and TRBJ2-7): GAGVSQSPSNKVTEKGKDVELRCDPISGHTALYWYRQSLGQGLEFLIYFQGNSAPDKSGLPSDRFSAERTGGSVSTLTIQRTQQEDSAVYLCASSSEGSGKPHFYEQYFGPGTRLTVT.

V is TRBV19 and J is TRBJ1-2, with D possibly matching TRBD1 (6 bases). V lost 5 bases, J lost 7 bases, and 11 bases lay in between. Germline CDR1 is LNHDA and CDR2 is SQIVND (reference sequence). This CDR3 has 12 residues. The CDR3 region has the DNA TGTGCCAGTAGTCCTCCAGGGGTTGGCTACACCTTC. Translating gives CASSPPGVGYTF. The full variable domain, rest sourced from reference TRBV19 and TRBJ1-2, is DGGITQSPKYLFRKEGQNVTLSCEQNLNHDAMYWYRQDPGQGLRLIYYSQIVNDFQKGDIAEGYSVSREKKESFPLTVTSAQKNPTAFYLCASSPPGVGYTFGSGTRLTVV.

The chain employs TRBV18 and TRBJ2-7; the match to TRBD1 covers 7 bases. Germline assignment: CDR1 KGHSH and CDR2 LQKENI. This CDR3 region has 14 residues. V was clipped by 3 bases and J by 7 bases; unmatched bases: 9. CDR3 amino acids: CASSPLDRVGEQYF. As DNA, the CDR3 is TGTGCCAGCTCACCCCTTGACAGGGTCGGGGAGCAGTACTTC.

The genes are TRBV6-5 and TRBJ2-7; D gene ambiguous. The germline V gene encodes CDR1 MNHEY and CDR2 SVGAGI. The CDR3 runs to 12 residues. Deletions cut 7 bases from V and 0 bases from J, with 7 bases between. CDR3 sequence reads: CASTVSSYEQYF. CDR3 DNA: TGTGCCAGCACTGTTAGCTCCTACGAGCAGTACTTC.

The V and J genes are TRBV27 and TRBJ2-4, with TRBD1 matching 9 bases. Germline loops: CDR1 MNHEY, CDR2 SMNVEV (reference sequence). The CDR3 extends over 19 amino acids. Losses at the gene ends were 6 bases for V and 6 bases for J; bases not matched to a gene: 21. The CDR3 DNA reads TGTGCCAGCAGCACTAAGCATCCCGGACAGGGGTATTCTATAAACATTCAGTACTTC. Its translation is CASSTKHPGQGYSINIQYF.